These 26 T cell receptor beta chains came from one sample sequenced in a study of early T cells in non-severe SARS-CoV-2 infection. TCRdb re-called the 5' RACE reads through MiXCR, storing one row per CDR3 protein. The sample includes roughly 30,000 distinct CDR3 sequences, over 3.5% of them seen just once. Sequences were obtained from whole blood. Receptors originate from an adult who was a healthcare worker with PCR-confirmed SARS-CoV-2 infection or an uninfected control (not recorded which).

The CDR3 here is CASTPRGGGANVLTF. As DNA, the CDR3 is TGCGCCAGCACCCCTAGGGGAGGTGGGGCCAACGTCCTGACTTTC. This sequence joins TRBV5-1 and TRBJ2-6; perhaps TRBD2 as D (6 bases). The CDR3 length is 15 residues. Trimming shortened V by 6 bases and J by 3 bases, and 13 bases separated the two germline ends. The germline CDR1 and CDR2 sequences are SGHRS and YFSETQ.

The sample holds a few counts of this clonotype. V is TRBV11-3 and J is TRBJ2-1; no clear D gene. V was cut by 3 bases and J by 2 bases, with 11 bases left in between. This CDR3 region has 15 residues. The germline V gene has CDR1 SGHNT and CDR2 YENEEA. CDR3 coding DNA: TGTGCCAGCAGCTTCCGGGCGAGGACCTACAATGAGCAGTTCTTC. Translated, it gives CASSFRARTYNEQFF.

This clonotype was recorded a few times. The chain carries TRBV7-9 and TRBJ2-7; 14 bases line up with TRBD2. The CDR3 extends over 16 amino acids. Trimming took 5 bases from V and 4 from J; bases not matched to a gene: 7. Germline V lookup: CDR1 SEHNR, CDR2 FQNEAQ (reference sequence). DNA of the CDR3: TGTGCCAGCAGCCCGGGACTAGCGGGAGAATTGTACGAGCAGTACTTC. Amino acid sequence: CASSPGLAGELYEQYF. Supplemented by reference TRBV7-9 and TRBJ2-7, the full variable domain reads DTGVSQNPRHKITKRGQNVTFRCDPISEHNRLYWYRQTLGQGPEFLTYFQNEAQLEKSRLLSDRFSAERPKGSFSTLEIQRTEQGDSAMYLCASSPGLAGELYEQYFGPGTRLTVT.

This clonotype was seen ten or more times. The chain employs TRBV6-5 and TRBJ1-1; the match to TRBD1 covers 7 bases. Germline CDR1 is MNHEY and CDR2 is SVGAGI. There are 17 residues in the CDR3. The V and J ends lost 8 bases and 2 bases, in that order; junction bases with no gene match: 17. CDR3 sequence (DNA): TGTGCCAGCTCCTCGCTAACCACCGGGACAGCTAACACTGAAGCTTTCTTT. The encoded protein is CASSSLTTGTANTEAFF.

This clonotype ranks as medium-sized. The V and J genes are TRBV4-1 and TRBJ2-3; D remains unclear. Between the trimmed V and J ends, which lost 4 bases and 4 bases, there was a span of 9 bases. The CDR3 spans 13 residues. The germline CDR1 and CDR2 sequences are MGHRA and YSYEKL. The CDR3, as DNA: TGCGCCAGCAGCCCCCCCGGCGCAGATACGCAGTATTTT. It yields the protein CASSPPGADTQYF.

The genes are TRBV11-2 and TRBJ2-5; no clear D. The CDR3 consists of 12 residues. Trimming cost V 7 bases and J 7 bases, with 13 bases left between them. The germline V gene has CDR1 SGHAT and CDR2 FQNNGV. The CDR3 DNA follows: TGTGCCAGCACATCGAAGAGAGGGACCCAGTACTTC. Translation gives CASTSKRGTQYF. Based on the CDR3 plus reference TRBV11-2 and TRBJ2-5, the full variable domain is EAGVAQSPRYKIIEKRQSVAFWCNPISGHATLYWYQQILGQGPKLLIQFQNNGVVDDSQLPKDRFSAERLKGVDSTLKIQPAKLEDSAVYLCASTSKRGTQYFGPGTRLLVL.

This clonotype occurred many times. This chain connects TRBV5-1 to TRBJ2-7; D perhaps matches TRBD1 (5 bases). Germline CDR1 and CDR2: SGHRS and YFSETQ. Trimming stripped 0 bases from V and 1 base from J, with 8 bases between. This CDR3 has 14 amino acids. The CDR3 DNA is TGCGCCAGCAGCTTGGGGGGCCGATCCTACGAGCAGTACTTC. This sequence encodes CASSLGGRSYEQYF.

The J gene is TRBJ2-2, the V gene TRBV18; no firm D call. Deletions cut 5 bases from V and 4 bases from J, with 5 bases between. Germline loops: CDR1 KGHSH, CDR2 LQKENI. The CDR3 extends over 12 amino acids. CDR3 in amino acids: CASSFVTGELFF. The CDR3 DNA follows: TGTGCCAGCTCATTTGTCACCGGGGAGCTGTTTTTT.

This chain links TRBV24-1 with TRBJ2-5; the match to TRBD2 covers 13 bases. With V trimmed by 3 bases and J by 3 bases, 6 bases remained unmatched. The CDR3 contains 17 residues. Germline V CDR1 and CDR2: KGHDR, SFDVKD. For the CDR3, the DNA is TGTGCCACCAGTGATCCGCATGGACTAGCGGGAGAAGAGACCCAGTACTTC. Its translation: CATSDPHGLAGEETQYF.

The chain carries TRBV19 and TRBJ1-4, with 9 bases aligning to TRBD1. After removal of 4 bases from V and 4 bases from J, the junction contained 4 bases not matched to a gene. Germline-derived CDR1 and CDR2 are LNHDA and SQIVND (reference sequence). The CDR3 has 15 residues. CDR3 in amino acids: CASSTTGQGNEKLFF. CDR3 bases: TGTGCCAGTAGTACGACGGGACAGGGTAATGAAAAACTGTTTTTT.

This clonotype was found many times. The rearrangement uses TRBV12-3 or TRBV12-4 and TRBJ2-7; a possible D gene is TRBD2 (5 bases). V was clipped by 7 bases and J by 3 bases, with 13 bases between them. This CDR3 is 13 amino acids long. CDR3 DNA sequence: TGTGCCAGCACCCCCCGGGGAAACTACGAGCAGTACTTC. This encodes CASTPRGNYEQYF.

The chain links TRBV4-3 to TRBJ2-7, with D possibly matching TRBD1 (6 bases). Germline CDR1 and CDR2: LGHNA and YSLEER. V lost 1 base to trimming and J lost 4 bases, with 14 bases between them. The CDR3 contains 15 residues. In DNA, the CDR3 is TGCGCCAGCAGCCAAGGTGACAGGCTAGATTACGAGCAGTACTTC. Its protein product is CASSQGDRLDYEQYF.

This clonotype was counted ten times or more. The chain has TRBV18 and TRBJ1-4; D is undetermined. The CDR3 totals 18 residues. The germline gives CDR1 KGHSH, CDR2 LQKENI. V gave up 2 bases and J gave up 0 bases, with 16 bases separating them. The CDR3 DNA reads as TGTGCCAGCTCACCAATCGACGGATACAGTTCAACTAATGAAAAACTGTTTTTT. Residues: CASSPIDGYSSTNEKLFF.

This clonotype was found a few times. This rearrangement joins TRBV24-1 to TRBJ2-1; D perhaps matches TRBD2 (6 bases). V dropped 3 bases and J dropped 1 base, with 15 bases sitting between them. Germline CDR1 is KGHDR and CDR2 is SFDVKD. The CDR3 runs to 17 residues. CDR3 nucleotides: TGTGCCACCAGTGATACTCTAGCGAGAACTTCCTACAATGAGCAGTTCTTC. Its protein is CATSDTLARTSYNEQFF.

This clonotype has only a few counts. CDR3: CASSWGQGGNEQFF. DNA for the CDR3: TGTGCCAGCAGCTGGGGACAGGGTGGCAATGAGCAGTTCTTC. J is TRBJ2-1 and V is TRBV7-3; TRBD1 matches at 9 bases. The CDR3 runs 14 residues. V was pared by 4 bases and J by 6 bases, with 4 bases of the junction left unmatched. Germline assignment: CDR1 SGHTA and CDR2 FQGTGA.

There are many counts of this clonotype. The chain couples TRBV20-1 to TRBJ1-1; a weak D match, TRBD1 (6 bases). The CDR3 consists of 14 residues. Germline loops: CDR1 DFQATT, CDR2 SNEGSKA (reference sequence). V was cut by 5 bases and J by 0 bases, with 13 bases left in between. The CDR3 DNA reads TGCAGTGCTCATGGAGGGACATTGAACACTGAAGCTTTCTTT. Translated, it gives CSAHGGTLNTEAFF.

This clonotype was recorded at least ten times. The V call is TRBV20-1, the J call TRBJ2-1, with 8 bases lining up with TRBD1. The CDR3 contains 13 residues. Germline CDR1 is DFQATT and CDR2 is SNEGSKA (reference sequence). With 4 bases clipped from V and 4 bases from J, the junction kept 3 bases outside the gene matches. The CDR3 protein is CSATRDRYNEQFF. CDR3 sequence (DNA): TGCAGTGCTACCCGGGACAGGTACAATGAGCAGTTCTTC.

This clonotype has a count of ten or more. The chain links TRBV7-3 to TRBJ2-3; possible D gene TRBD2, 5 bases. Trimming took 5 bases from V and 11 from J, leaving 14 bases between them. The CDR3 totals 12 residues. Germline V gene sequence: CDR1 SGHTA, CDR2 FQGTGA. CDR3 residues: CASSHKSGRQYF. The CDR3 coding sequence is TGTGCCAGCAGCCATAAGAGCGGCCGGCAGTATTTT.

CDR3 nucleotides: TGTGCCAGCAGCTACCGGACAGGGGTGGAGACCCAGTACTTC. Translated, it gives CASSYRTGVETQYF. J is TRBJ2-5 and V is TRBV7-8, with 9 bases that match TRBD1. This CDR3 has 14 residues. Germline trimming cut 4 bases from V and 5 bases from J; bases unmatched to any gene: 5. In germline, CDR1 is SGHVS, CDR2 FQNEAQ.

The J gene is TRBJ1-6, the V gene TRBV27, with TRBD1 identical over 7 bases. Germline V gene sequence: CDR1 MNHEY, CDR2 SMNVEV (reference sequence). The CDR3 runs to 15 residues. Losses at the gene ends were 6 bases for V and 3 bases for J; bases not matched to a gene: 5. The CDR3 protein is CASSRTGDYNSPLHF. In nucleotides, the CDR3 is TGTGCCAGCAGCCGGACAGGCGACTATAATTCACCCCTCCACTTT.

This clonotype was counted only a few times. The gene calls are TRBV6-5 and TRBJ2-7, with TRBD2 matching 7 bases. J gave up 5 bases and V 5 bases, and 15 bases lay outside the gene matches. This CDR3 has 16 amino acids. Germline CDR1 and CDR2: MNHEY and SVGAGI. CDR3 sequence reads: CASSRRGMDSSNEQYF. The CDR3 DNA follows: TGTGCCAGCAGTCGGCGGGGGATGGACTCATCGAACGAGCAGTACTTC.

This clonotype was seen a handful of times. The J gene is TRBJ2-7, the V gene TRBV11-2; TRBD1 matches 10 bases. CDR1 and CDR2 from the germline V gene are SGHAT and FQNNGV. V lost 5 bases to trimming and J lost 4 bases; unmatched junction nucleotides: 5. The CDR3 extends over 14 amino acids. CDR3 sequence reads: CASSRRDRGYEQYF. The DNA for the CDR3 is TGTGCCAGCAGCCGCCGGGACAGGGGATACGAGCAGTACTTC.

This clonotype came up many times. This chain links TRBV30 with TRBJ1-6, with D possibly matching TRBD1 (6 bases). With 5 bases removed from V and 1 base from J, the gap between germline ends came to 12 bases. Germline V gene sequence: CDR1 GTSNPN, CDR2 SVGIG (reference sequence). CDR3 length equals 15 residues. The CDR3, as DNA: TGTGCCTGGGCGACAGGCGGGTCCTATAATTCACCCCTCCACTTT. Protein product: CAWATGGSYNSPLHF.

This clonotype was seen repeatedly, ten times or more. The chain recombines TRBV20-1 with TRBJ2-1, with 11 bases fitting TRBD2. The CDR3 sequence is 14 residues long. The V and J ends lost 3 bases and 9 bases, in that order; junction bases with no gene match: 7. Germline assignment: CDR1 DFQATT and CDR2 SNEGSKA (reference sequence). The CDR3 sequence: CSASILAGVFEQFF. The CDR3 DNA reads as TGCAGTGCTAGTATACTAGCGGGAGTTTTTGAGCAGTTCTTC.

There are many counts of this clonotype. The chain carries TRBV18 and TRBJ2-1; D is possibly TRBD1 or TRBD2 (6 bases each). This CDR3 is built from 15 residues. CDR1 and CDR2 (germline): KGHSH, LQKENI. Between the trimmed V and J ends, which lost 4 bases and 2 bases, there was a span of 12 bases. CDR3 in amino acids: CASSQRGDPYNEQFF. In DNA form, the CDR3 reads TGTGCCAGCTCACAGAGGGGGGATCCCTACAATGAGCAGTTCTTC.

This clonotype was found many times. V is TRBV7-3 and J is TRBJ2-3; D gene ambiguous. Germline V CDR1 and CDR2: SGHTA, FQGTGA. Trimming cost V 3 bases and J 0 bases, with 7 bases left between them. There are 14 residues in the CDR3. CDR3 in DNA: TGTGCCAGCAGCTTGACTGGTAGCACAGATACGCAGTATTTT. Residues: CASSLTGSTDTQYF.